These 13 T cell receptor beta chains share one sample of origin, sequenced in a study of blood T cell repertoires in COVID-19. Clones were sequenced by immunoSEQ multiplex PCR, and TCRdb holds only the in-frame ones, with some missing. The repertoire holds approximately 250,000 clones, with less than 95% as singletons. The sample comprised PBMCs or T cells enriched from blood (not recorded which). The receptors come from a man aged 40-49 years who had been exposed to COVID-19.

The chain recombines TRBV28 with TRBJ1-3; perhaps TRBD1 as D (5 bases). There are 14 residues in the CDR3. Germline CDR1 MDHEN, CDR2 SYDVKM. V was trimmed by 7 bases and J by 0 bases, leaving 10 bases between them. The CDR3 protein is CASTRTISGNTIYF. The CDR3 DNA sequence: TGTGCCAGCACCCGGACAATCTCTGGAAACACCATATATTTT.

The chain uses TRBV3-1 (or the pseudogene TRBV3-2) and TRBJ2-3, with D perhaps TRBD2 (6 bases). From germline, CDR1 is LGHDT and CDR2 YNNKEL (reference sequence). The CDR3 is 15 residues long. V was trimmed by 6 bases and J by 2 bases, leaving 15 bases between them. The CDR3 reads CASSPPMRDTDTQYF. For the CDR3, the DNA is TGTGCCAGCAGTCCACCGATGCGGGACACAGATACGCAGTATTTT.

The rearrangement joins TRBV30 to TRBJ1-4; D is unresolved. The germline V gene has CDR1 GTSNPN and CDR2 SVGIG (reference sequence). There are 14 residues in the CDR3. The V end lost 4 bases, the J end lost 6 bases, and 15 bases lay between the germline ends. In nucleotides, the CDR3 is TGTGCCTGGACGAGGACTAAAAGCGATGAAAAACTGTTTTTT. Its translation: CAWTRTKSDEKLFF.

Only one count was recorded for this clone. The V and J genes are TRBV5-4 and TRBJ2-3, with 8 bases aligning to TRBD2. The CDR3 is 15 residues long. The germline gives CDR1 SGHNT, CDR2 YYREEE (reference sequence). V trimming: 1 base; J trimming: 5 bases; junction bases outside the gene matches: 6. In nucleotides, the CDR3 is TGTGCCAGCAGCTTGCCGGGACTAGGGGGAGATACGCAGTATTTT. Its translation: CASSLPGLGGDTQYF.

This rearrangement joins TRBV6-2 or TRBV6-3 to TRBJ1-5, with 7 bases lining up with TRBD1. Germline trimming cut 1 base from V and 7 bases from J; bases unmatched to any gene: 4. Germline V CDR1 and CDR2: MNHEY, SVGEGT. CDR3 length: 14 residues. The CDR3 DNA is TGTGCCAGCAGTTACTTCCCAGGGGGGCAGCCCCAGCATTTT. It encodes CASSYFPGGQPQHF.

This chain links TRBV7-3 with TRBJ2-7; possibly TRBD2 for D (8 bases). CDR3 length: 23 residues. V lost 0 bases and J 5 bases, leaving 38 bases between the germline ends. Germline V gene sequence: CDR1 SGHTA, CDR2 FQGTGA. In DNA, the CDR3 is TGTGCCAGCAGCTTAACGGGGACAGTGCGGGGTATATTGCGGGAGGTTTTGAACAACGAGCAGTACTTC. Encoded protein: CASSLTGTVRGILREVLNNEQYF.

The chain has TRBV30 and TRBJ2-7, with D hard to call. Germline loops: CDR1 GTSNPN, CDR2 SVGIG (reference sequence). This CDR3 has 12 residues. Trimming took off 3 bases at V and 3 bases at J, with 9 bases between the two ends. In DNA form, the CDR3 reads TGTGCCTGGAGCCTTATCGGCTACGAGCAGTACTTC. Translating it yields CAWSLIGYEQYF.

V gene TRBV28 combines with J gene TRBJ2-7, with 8 bases aligning to TRBD1. V lost 6 bases, J lost 5 bases, and 9 bases stayed unmatched. This CDR3 has 14 amino acids. Per the germline V gene, CDR1 is MDHEN and CDR2 is SYDVKM. CDR3 DNA sequence: TGTGCCAGCAGCCTCGGCAGGGGGCGCAACGAGCAGTACTTC. Translation: CASSLGRGRNEQYF.

The chain joins TRBV20-1 to TRBJ2-7; 8 bases map to TRBD2. Per the germline V gene, CDR1 is DFQATT and CDR2 is SNEGSKA (reference sequence). CDR3 length: 14 amino acids. V dropped 3 bases and J dropped 0; count of bases not matched to a gene: 4. The CDR3 loop reads CSASEAGASYEQYF. In DNA form, the CDR3 reads TGCAGTGCTAGTGAAGCGGGAGCCTCCTACGAGCAGTACTTC.

This sequence joins TRBV5-6 and TRBJ1-3; D might be TRBD1 (6 bases). The CDR3 loop spans 17 amino acids. Germline-derived CDR1 and CDR2 are SGHDT and YYEEEE. Trimming stripped 4 bases from V and 0 bases from J, with 17 bases between. The CDR3 nucleotides are TGTGCCAGCAGCGCCAGGGGAATGTCGGTCTCTGGAAACACCATATATTTT. Protein product: CASSARGMSVSGNTIYF.

The rearrangement uses TRBV4-3 and TRBJ2-1; 7 bases align to TRBD2. V lost 4 bases to trimming and J lost 9 bases; unmatched junction nucleotides: 9. CDR3 length: 14 residues. Germline CDR1 LGHNA, CDR2 YSLEER. The chain's CDR3 is CASSPWASGTEQFF. The CDR3 DNA reads as TGCGCCAGCAGCCCCTGGGCTAGCGGAACTGAGCAGTTCTTC.

A single count supports this clone. This chain connects TRBV7-2 to TRBJ2-4, with 7 nucleotides matching TRBD1. This CDR3 contains 16 residues. The V and J ends lost 3 bases and 1 base, in that order; junction bases with no gene match: 6. Germline V gene lookup returns CDR1 SGHTA and CDR2 FQGNSA. The CDR3 DNA is TGTGCCAGCAGCTTGAGGGGGCGCGGGGCCAAAAACATTCAGTACTTC. Residues: CASSLRGRGAKNIQYF. The full variable domain, in which reference TRBV7-2 and TRBJ2-4 provide the parts outside the CDR3, is GAGVSQSPSNKVTEKGKDVELRCDPISGHTALYWYRQSLGQGLEFLIYFQGNSAPDKSGLPSDRFSAERTGGSVSTLTIQRTQQEDSAVYLCASSLRGRGAKNIQYFGAGTRLSVL.

The chain carries TRBV30 and TRBJ1-1; D is perhaps TRBD1 (5 bases). The length of the CDR3 is 13 residues. V shed 7 bases and J shed 1 base, with 13 bases lying between them. CDR1 and CDR2 from the germline V gene are GTSNPN and SVGIG (reference sequence). DNA for the CDR3: TGTGCCTCTATCGGGCAGGGGAACACTGAAGCTTTCTTT. Translation: CASIGQGNTEAFF.